A single sample gave rise to the 12 T cell receptor beta chains below, sequenced in a study of control samples from healthy donors and cancer patients. Clones were sequenced by immunoSEQ multiplex PCR, and TCRdb holds only the in-frame ones, with some missing. The table includes roughly 120,000 clones, roughly 91% detected once. Sequencing used PBMCs. These receptors were taken from a man aged 50-59 years with head and neck cancer.

The rearrangement links TRBV11-2 to TRBJ2-7, with unresolved D. This CDR3 spans 14 amino acids. CDR1 is SGHAT and CDR2 is FQNNGV in the germline V gene. Trimming stripped 1 base from V and 2 bases from J, with 9 bases between. CDR3 sequence (DNA): TGTGCCAGCAGCTTAGTCTGGGTTCCCTACGAGCAGTACTTC. Its translation: CASSLVWVPYEQYF. Drawing the rest from reference TRBV11-2 and TRBJ2-7, the complete variable domain is EAGVAQSPRYKIIEKRQSVAFWCNPISGHATLYWYQQILGQGPKLLIQFQNNGVVDDSQLPKDRFSAERLKGVDSTLKIQPAKLEDSAVYLCASSLVWVPYEQYFGPGTRLTVT.

This clone was detected only once. This chain links TRBV29-1 with TRBJ2-7; 8 bases align to TRBD1. Germline V gene sequence: CDR1 SQVTM, CDR2 ANQGSEA. V gave up 6 bases and J gave up 6 bases; unmatched junction bases: 7. The CDR3 spans 12 residues. The CDR3 reads CSVAGTGGEQYF. The CDR3, as DNA: TGCAGCGTCGCCGGGACAGGCGGCGAGCAGTACTTC.

The rearrangement joins TRBV12-3 or TRBV12-4 to TRBJ2-1, with a possible D match to TRBD1 (5 bases). The V gene lost 3 bases and the J gene lost 9 bases, with 12 bases spanning the gap. The CDR3 has 13 amino acids. CDR3: CASSLRSRGEQFF. CDR3 DNA: TGTGCCAGCAGTTTGAGGTCTAGGGGTGAGCAGTTCTTC.

Written as DNA, the CDR3 is TGTGCCAGCAGCCCCTGGGCAGGATCCTACAATGAGCAGTTCTTC. Its protein product is CASSPWAGSYNEQFF. The chain employs TRBV7-2 and TRBJ2-1; D ambiguous. Germline CDR1 SGHTA, CDR2 FQGNSA. This CDR3 has 15 residues. Trimming took 5 bases from V and 1 from J, leaving 12 bases between them.

The rearrangement joins TRBV5-1 to TRBJ2-5; 8 positions match TRBD2. Germline CDR1 SGHRS, CDR2 YFSETQ. The ends lost 5 bases at V and 1 base at J; junction bases unmatched: 7. This CDR3 has 15 amino acids. CDR3 amino acids: CASRVGRGSQETQYF. The CDR3 DNA sequence: TGCGCCAGCAGGGTCGGGAGGGGTTCCCAAGAGACCCAGTACTTC.

The rearrangement uses TRBV15 and TRBJ1-1, with no clear D. The CDR3 is 12 residues long. V lost 4 bases and J lost 3, with 6 bases in between. Germline V gene lookup returns CDR1 LNHNV and CDR2 YYDKDF (reference sequence). The CDR3 is CATSKRYTEAFF. CDR3 in DNA: TGTGCCACCAGCAAACGATACACTGAAGCTTTCTTT.

This clone appeared a single time. The rearrangement links TRBV24-1 to TRBJ2-7, with D unclear. The CDR3 length is 14 residues. Germline V gives CDR1 KGHDR, CDR2 SFDVKD. The V end was cut by 7 bases, the J end by 1 base, with 13 bases between. As DNA, the CDR3 is TGTGCCACCAGCGACCCCGGGCATTCCTACGAGCAGTACTTC. Protein product: CATSDPGHSYEQYF.

CDR3 coding DNA: TGCAGCGTTCCCCGGGACAGCGGCACAGATACGCAGTATTTT. Amino acid sequence: CSVPRDSGTDTQYF. This chain uses TRBV29-1 with TRBJ2-3; 7 bases align to TRBD1. The J segment lost 1 base and the V segment lost 5 bases, leaving 6 bases of the junction unmatched. The CDR3 consists of 14 residues. Germline CDR1 reads SQVTM; CDR2 reads ANQGSEA.

This clone was observed once. This chain connects TRBV9 to TRBJ2-3; 8 bases agree with TRBD2. The germline CDR1 and CDR2 sequences are SGDLS and YYNGEE. The CDR3 extends over 16 amino acids. V gave up 4 bases and J gave up 2 bases; unmatched junction bases: 9. The CDR3, as DNA: TGTGCCAGCAGCCCACAGCGGGGGCCTTACACAGATACGCAGTATTTT. Amino acids: CASSPQRGPYTDTQYF. The whole variable domain, filled in from reference TRBV9 and TRBJ2-3, reads DSGVTQTPKHLITATGQRVTLRCSPRSGDLSVYWYQQSLDQGLQFLIQYYNGEERAKGNILERFSAQQFPDLHSELNLSSLELGDSALYFCASSPQRGPYTDTQYFGPGTRLTVL.

The V gene is TRBV19, the J gene TRBJ1-1, with D uncertain. Trimming took 3 bases from V and 1 from J, leaving 6 bases between them. Looked up from germline, CDR1 is LNHDA and CDR2 is SQIVND (reference sequence). The length of the CDR3 is 13 residues. The CDR3 reads CASSMAPNTEAFF. The CDR3 DNA sequence: TGTGCCAGTAGTATGGCACCGAACACTGAAGCTTTCTTT. Full variable domain (missing parts from reference TRBV19 and TRBJ1-1): DGGITQSPKYLFRKEGQNVTLSCEQNLNHDAMYWYRQDPGQGLRLIYYSQIVNDFQKGDIAEGYSVSREKKESFPLTVTSAQKNPTAFYLCASSMAPNTEAFFGQGTRLTVV.

The chain employs TRBV5-1 and TRBJ2-5; TRBD2 agrees at 7 bases. The CDR3 loop spans 13 amino acids. V trimming: 5 bases; J trimming: 3 bases; junction bases outside the gene matches: 4. The V gene's germline CDR1 is SGHRS and CDR2 YFSETQ. In DNA form, the CDR3 reads TGCGCCAGCAGTCCGGGACTAAAAGAGACCCAGTACTTC. It translates to CASSPGLKETQYF.

V gene TRBV3-1 (or the pseudogene TRBV3-2) combines with J gene TRBJ1-1, with D possibly matching TRBD1 (6 bases). Germline V gives CDR1 LGHDT, CDR2 YNNKEL (reference sequence). The CDR3 is 14 amino acids. Trimming took off 8 bases at V and 5 bases at J, with 18 bases between the two ends. CDR3 amino acids: CASSGDMEGTEAFF. CDR3 DNA: TGTGCCAGCTCAGGGGACATGGAGGGTACTGAAGCTTTCTTT.